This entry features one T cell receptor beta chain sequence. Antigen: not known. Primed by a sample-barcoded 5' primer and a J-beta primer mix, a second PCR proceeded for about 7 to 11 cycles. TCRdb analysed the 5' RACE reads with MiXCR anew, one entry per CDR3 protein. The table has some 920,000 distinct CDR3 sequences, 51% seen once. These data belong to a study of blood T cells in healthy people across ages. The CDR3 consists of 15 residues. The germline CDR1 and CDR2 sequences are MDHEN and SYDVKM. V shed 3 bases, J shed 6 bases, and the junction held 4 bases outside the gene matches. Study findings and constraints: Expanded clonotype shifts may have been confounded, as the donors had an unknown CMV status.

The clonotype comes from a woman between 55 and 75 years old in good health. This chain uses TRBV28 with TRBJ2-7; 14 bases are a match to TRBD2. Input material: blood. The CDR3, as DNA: TGTGCCAGCAGTTTGGGGACTAGCGGGAGAAGCGAGCAGTACTTC. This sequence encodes CASSLGTSGRSEQYF.